What follows is one T cell receptor beta chain and its context. The entry originates in a study of T cell responses to AZD1222 COVID-19 vaccine. Method: immunoSEQ multiplex PCR; TCRdb's copy keeps in-frame clones and lacks some. Of more than 100,000 clones listed, 88% are singletons. The CDR3 consists of 14 residues. Germline V gives CDR1 MNHEY, CDR2 SVGEGT. V lost 2 bases and J 10 bases, leaving 17 bases between the germline ends. The chain combines TRBV6-2 or TRBV6-3 with TRBJ1-2; D remains unclear. The material was peripheral blood, obtained on day 0 of AZD1222 vaccination. The receptor was derived from an adult in good health. The CDR3 sequence is CASSYKLTAGSYTF. Here the CDR3 DNA reads TGTGCCAGCAGTTACAAACTTACGGCAGGCTCCTACACCTTC.